A single sample gave rise to the 20 T cell receptor beta chains below, sequenced in a study of CD8+CD57+ T cells in acquired aplastic anemia (dated by TCRdb to between 2017 and 2018). Instrument on record: Illumina HiSeq 2000. Genomic DNA served as template for TCR beta VDJ combination and CDR3 sequence profiling. The public reads were reanalyzed by TCRdb: fastp trimming at Q25, MiXCR alignment, in-frame beta chains only. A single entry per CDR3 protein holds the most common genes and DNA from its merged rows. The sample profile shows some 210,000 distinct CDR3 sequences; approximately 57% of them were found once. The biggest ten clones account for about 29% of the sample. Sequencing used sorted CD4+, CD8+, or CD8+CD57+ T cells (not recorded which) from PBMCs. These receptors were obtained from a human donor in good health.

Turning to this clonotype: Possible read error: a much larger clone is one base away. The chain has TRBV6-1 and TRBJ2-7; tentative D call: TRBD1 (6 bases). This CDR3 region has 15 residues. CDR1 MNHNS and CDR2 SASEGT come from the germline V gene. CDR3 DNA: TGTGCCAGCACCGAACCGGACAGAGTATCTTACGATCAGTACTTC. This sequence encodes CASTEPDRVSYDQYF.

This clonotype was seen repeatedly, ten times or more. V gene TRBV11-2 combines with J gene TRBJ1-1; a weak D match, TRBD1 (6 bases). Trimming cost V 1 base and J 9 bases, with 12 bases left between them. Looked up from germline, CDR1 is SGHAT and CDR2 is FQNNGV. The CDR3 runs to 13 residues. The DNA for the CDR3 is TGTGCCAGCAGCTTAGTTCAGGGGAGGCAAGCTTTCTTT. Its protein product is CASSLVQGRQAFF.

The gene calls are TRBV15 and TRBJ1-1, with a possible D match to TRBD1 (5 bases). The CDR3 is 15 residues long. V was clipped by 0 bases and J by 0 bases, with 8 bases between them. Germline V gives CDR1 LNHNV, CDR2 YYDKDF (reference sequence). CDR3 sequence reads: CATSRDKGLNTEAFF. The CDR3 DNA reads TGTGCCACCAGCAGAGATAAGGGGCTGAACACTGAAGCTTTCTTT.

This clonotype was observed many times. This sequence joins TRBV11-2 and TRBJ1-3; TRBD1 might be the D (5 bases). The CDR3 is made up of 17 amino acids. Trimming took off 5 bases at V and 1 base at J, with 18 bases between the two ends. Germline V lookup: CDR1 SGHAT, CDR2 FQNNGV. The CDR3 is CASSHPTASTSGNTIYF. In DNA form, the CDR3 reads TGTGCCAGCAGCCACCCGACAGCGTCAACTTCTGGAAACACCATATATTTT.

A single count supports this clonotype. The genes are TRBV3-1 and TRBJ2-1; 7 bases are shared with TRBD2. The junction had 2 bases not matched to a gene; V was cut back by 1 base and J by 2 bases. Germline CDR1 and CDR2: LGHDT and YNNKEL (reference sequence). This CDR3 is built from 15 residues. The CDR3 sequence is CASSQAGGAYNEQFF. The DNA of the CDR3 is TGTGCCAGCAGCCAAGCGGGAGGAGCCTACAATGAGCAGTTCTTC.

Concerning this clonotype: The conserved final phenylalanine or tryptophan is absent from the CDR3, which likely points to a read error. This rearrangement joins TRBV10-3 to TRBJ2-5; 7 bases align to TRBD2. Germline V gene data show CDR1 as ENHRY and CDR2 as SYGVKD. Germline trimming cut 11 bases from V and 5 bases from J; bases unmatched to any gene: 2. The CDR3 is made up of 10 amino acids. CDR3 loop: CAAGEETQYS. Here the CDR3 DNA reads TGTGCCGCGGGAGAGGAGACCCAGTACTCC.

The J gene is TRBJ2-7, the V gene TRBV2, with TRBD2 matching 10 bases. The CDR3 contains 15 residues. Unmatched junction bases numbered 5, after V lost 2 bases and J lost 4 bases. The germline CDR1 and CDR2 sequences are SNHLY and FYNNEI. The CDR3 region has the DNA TGTGCCAGCAGTGAATCCCGACTAGCGGGTTACGAGCAGTACTTC. This encodes CASSESRLAGYEQYF.

The chain carries TRBV2 and TRBJ2-5; D is perhaps TRBD1 or TRBD2 (5 bases each). The J call is in doubt because the DNA end fits TRBJ2-7 better. The CDR3 length is 15 residues. CDR1 is SNHLY, CDR2 FYNNEI, per germline. In DNA, the CDR3 is TGTGCCAGCAGCACTACCGGGACGGGGATTTACGAGCAGTACTTC. This encodes CASSTTGTGIYEQYF.

The rearrangement joins TRBV10-1 to TRBJ2-4, with no clear D. The DNA end is more similar to TRBJ2-7, so the J call may be wrong. This CDR3 contains 11 residues. Germline V gene lookup returns CDR1 WNHNN and CDR2 SYGVQD (reference sequence). DNA for the CDR3: TGCGCCAGCAGTGAGGCCCACGAGCAGTACTTC. Translated, it gives CASSEAHEQYF.

V is TRBV7-6 and J is TRBJ2-3; 11 nucleotides line up with TRBD2. The germline V gene encodes CDR1 SGHVS and CDR2 FNYEAQ. The CDR3 extends over 18 amino acids. J gave up 0 bases and V 5 bases, and 10 bases lay outside the gene matches. CDR3 DNA sequence: TGTGCCAGCAGCGCGGCAGTAGCGGGAGGGGCTAGCACAGATACGCAGTATTTT. Its protein is CASSAAVAGGASTDTQYF.

V and J are TRBV7-3 and TRBJ2-1, with 8 bases that match TRBD2. Losses at the gene ends were 3 bases for V and 6 bases for J; bases not matched to a gene: 19. Germline lookup yields CDR1 SGHTA and CDR2 FQGTGA. The CDR3 extends over 19 amino acids. DNA for the CDR3: TGTGCCAGCAGCTTGACTATAGCGGGACGCGGCCCCCCTTTCAATGAGCAGTTCTTC. Its translation: CASSLTIAGRGPPFNEQFF. Looking up the rest from reference TRBV7-3 and TRBJ2-1 gives the full variable domain: GAGVSQTPSNKVTEKGKYVELRCDPISGHTALYWYRQSLGQGPEFLIYFQGTGAADDSGLPNDRFFAVRPEGSVSTLKIQRTERGDSAVYLCASSLTIAGRGPPFNEQFFGPGTRLTVL.

This chain joins TRBV2 and TRBJ1-2; possibly TRBD1 for D (6 bases). V gave up 5 bases and J gave up 0 bases, with 13 bases separating them. The CDR3 is 15 residues long. Germline V CDR1 and CDR2: SNHLY, FYNNEI. CDR3 sequence (DNA): TGTGCCAGCAGTACAGGGATTGGGGCTAACTATGGCTACACCTTC. Its translation is CASSTGIGANYGYTF. The full variable domain, in which reference TRBV2 and TRBJ1-2 provide the parts outside the CDR3, is EPEVTQTPSHQVTQMGQEVILRCVPISNHLYFYWYRQILGQKVEFLVSFYNNEISEKSEIFDDQFSVERPDGSNFTLKIRSTKLEDSAMYFCASSTGIGANYGYTFGSGTRLTVV.

This clonotype has at least ten counts. The chain links TRBV11-2 to TRBJ2-3, with TRBD2 matching 8 bases. Germline assignment: CDR1 SGHAT and CDR2 FQNNGV. The CDR3 is 14 amino acids. Trimming at V came to 8 bases and at J to 2 bases, leaving 6 bases not matched to a gene. The CDR3 nucleotides are TGTGCCAGCGCCGGGACTAGACTCACAGATACGCAGTATTTT. This translates into CASAGTRLTDTQYF.

This clonotype was counted ten times or more. The chain links TRBV2 to TRBJ2-5; no clear D gene. There are 11 residues in the CDR3. V was cut by 6 bases and J by 4 bases, with 6 bases left in between. The V gene's germline CDR1 is SNHLY and CDR2 FYNNEI. The CDR3 is CASRQGETQYF. CDR3 in DNA: TGTGCCAGCAGACAAGGAGAGACCCAGTACTTC.

This clonotype was found a few times. The chain is built from TRBV7-8 and TRBJ1-5; no reliable D call. The V and J ends lost 0 bases and 5 bases respectively, with 5 bases between them. Germline-derived CDR1 and CDR2 are SGHVS and FQNEAQ. This CDR3 has 13 residues. DNA for the CDR3: TGTGCCAGCAGCTTAGCGTGGGATCAGCCCCAGCATTTT. Its translation: CASSLAWDQPQHF.

The chain uses TRBV11-2 and TRBJ2-3, with 10 bases that match TRBD2. Per germline, CDR1 SGHAT and CDR2 FQNNGV. V was pared by 8 bases and J by 5 bases, with 7 bases of the junction left unmatched. This CDR3 is 14 amino acids long. The CDR3 DNA follows: TGTGCCAGCTCTAGCGGGAGAAGCGGAGATACGCAGTATTTT. It codes for CASSSGRSGDTQYF.

V and J are TRBV10-1 and TRBJ1-2, with 7 bases identical to TRBD1. This CDR3 contains 13 residues. Germline trimming cut 6 bases from V and 3 bases from J; bases unmatched to any gene: 4. The V gene's germline CDR1 is WNHNN and CDR2 SYGVQD (reference sequence). CDR3 amino acids: CASRTTGDYGYTF. CDR3 bases: TGCGCCAGCAGGACCACAGGGGACTATGGCTACACCTTC.

A few counts support this clonotype. This chain uses TRBV7-2 with TRBJ1-2; 7 bases match TRBD1. The CDR3 extends over 15 amino acids. The germline V gene encodes CDR1 SGHTA and CDR2 FQGNSA. V shed 4 bases, J shed 2 bases, and the junction held 7 bases outside the gene matches. The DNA of the CDR3 is TGTGCCAGCAGCTCATCAGGGGACAGCAACTATGGCTACACCTTC. Encoded protein: CASSSSGDSNYGYTF.

The genes are TRBV12-3 or TRBV12-4 and TRBJ1-2, with D uncertain. V lost 8 bases and J lost 5, with 6 bases in between. This CDR3 region has 10 residues. CDR3 residues: CASRRYGYTF. Written as DNA, the CDR3 is TGTGCCAGCCGAAGGTATGGCTACACCTTC.

The chain links TRBV6-1 to TRBJ2-5; D gene ambiguous. The V and J ends lost 7 bases and 1 base respectively, with 10 bases between them. This CDR3 spans 13 amino acids. Germline V gene lookup returns CDR1 MNHNS and CDR2 SASEGT. The CDR3 here is CASMATLQETQYF. For the CDR3, the DNA is TGTGCCAGCATGGCTACACTCCAAGAGACCCAGTACTTC.